This passage covers 24 T cell receptor beta chains from one sample sequenced in a study of vaccination and CD4 T cells after COVID-19. Treatment indicated: roughly ten-day PBMC culture with coronavirus spike peptide pools or control peptides (ViraFEST assay). Gathering of the CD4+ T cells, from the unexposed donor, took place before the COVID-19 pandemic (2011-2018). What these receptors recognize is not known. Oncomine TCR Beta short-read sequencing was applied to DNA from cultured CD4+ T cells. From the PCR reads, TCRdb called clonotypes with MiXCR, one entry per CDR3 protein. The profile shows 6,500 to 9,000 distinct CDR3 sequences, 30% to 45% of them singletons. The sequencing sample was made of CD4+ T cells from blood, cultured in vitro. The receptors were gathered from a human donor in good health.

This clonotype was recorded once. V and J are TRBV5-1 and TRBJ2-1; TRBD2 matches at 8 bases. With 0 bases clipped from V and 7 bases from J, the junction kept 9 bases outside the gene matches. This CDR3 has 16 residues. Germline loops: CDR1 SGHRS, CDR2 YFSETQ. The CDR3 nucleotides are TGCGCCAGCAGCTTGGTACCAGCGGGGGATTTGAATGAGCAGTTCTTC. It specifies CASSLVPAGDLNEQFF.

This clonotype showed up just a few times. This chain uses TRBV6-1 with TRBJ1-1, with D possibly TRBD1 on 5 matching bases. V lost 8 bases to trimming and J lost 5 bases, with 15 bases between them. This CDR3 has 13 amino acids. Germline CDR1 is MNHNS and CDR2 is SASEGT. The CDR3 here is CASRGLPETEAFF. The CDR3 DNA follows: TGTGCCAGCCGGGGACTTCCGGAGACTGAAGCTTTCTTT.

The J gene is TRBJ1-2, the V gene TRBV6-1, with D perhaps matching TRBD1 (5 bases). The CDR3 runs 17 residues. V was cut by 5 bases and J by 0 bases, with 19 bases left in between. The germline V gene has CDR1 MNHNS and CDR2 SASEGT. This chain's CDR3 is CASSLLSRQHTNYGYTF. CDR3 in DNA: TGTGCCAGCAGTCTACTGTCCAGACAGCACACTAACTATGGCTACACCTTC.

By sample fraction, this clonotype is medium-sized. The rearrangement joins TRBV7-2 to TRBJ2-3; 7 bases are shared with TRBD2. The germline V gene encodes CDR1 SGHTA and CDR2 FQGNSA. CDR3 size: 14 residues. Trimming cost V 2 bases and J 6 bases; bases outside gene matches: 5. The CDR3 DNA reads TGTGCCAGCAGCTTAATTGGACTAGGGGATACGCAGTATTTT. Protein sequence: CASSLIGLGDTQYF. The whole variable domain, filled in from reference TRBV7-2 and TRBJ2-3, reads GAGVSQSPSNKVTEKGKDVELRCDPISGHTALYWYRQSLGQGLEFLIYFQGNSAPDKSGLPSDRFSAERTGGSVSTLTIQRTQQEDSAVYLCASSLIGLGDTQYFGPGTRLTVL.

The chain uses TRBV2 and TRBJ2-3; D possibly uses TRBD1 or TRBD2 (5 bases each). Germline CDR1 reads SNHLY; CDR2 reads FYNNEI. This CDR3 spans 12 amino acids. V shed 8 bases and J shed 2 bases, with 8 bases lying between them. Here the CDR3 reads CASLGPTDTQYF. In nucleotides, the CDR3 is TGTGCCAGCCTGGGACCCACAGATACGCAGTATTTT.

The genes are TRBV7-2 and TRBJ1-1; D gene ambiguous. The CDR3 sequence is 16 residues long. Germline V CDR1 and CDR2: SGHTA, FQGNSA. Trimming took off 1 base at V and 5 bases at J, with 17 bases between the two ends. The CDR3, as DNA: TGTGCCAGCAGCTTAGGCGGAGGGTTTAGGAGGACTGAAGCTTTCTTT. Its protein is CASSLGGGFRRTEAFF.

The chain joins TRBV27 to TRBJ1-5, with D possibly matching TRBD1 (5 bases). The CDR3 loop spans 13 amino acids. Germline CDR1 and CDR2: MNHEY and SMNVEV (reference sequence). Between the trimmed V and J ends, which lost 11 bases and 2 bases, there was a span of 13 bases. CDR3: CAARGAGNQPQHF. CDR3 in DNA: TGTGCCGCAAGGGGCGCGGGCAATCAGCCCCAGCATTTT.

This clonotype was counted between two and nine times. This CDR3 is CASSYIAPTGTGNTIYF. The CDR3 nucleotides are TGTGCCAGCAGTTACATCGCCCCGACAGGAACTGGAAACACCATATATTTT. The rearrangement links TRBV6-5 to TRBJ1-3; tentatively, D is TRBD1 (6 bases). V lost 2 bases and J lost 2, with 16 bases in between. The CDR3 has 17 residues. The germline V gene encodes CDR1 MNHEY and CDR2 SVGAGI.

This clonotype was detected only once. This sequence joins TRBV14 and TRBJ1-6; D might be TRBD1 (5 bases). This CDR3 has 14 amino acids. In germline, CDR1 is SGHDN, CDR2 FVKESK. V lost 4 bases and J lost 6, with 10 bases in between. CDR3 DNA sequence: TGTGCCAGCAGCCTAGGGACGGCTAATTCACCCCTCCACTTT. This translates into CASSLGTANSPLHF.

The sample holds a few counts of this clonotype. The chain combines TRBV19 with TRBJ1-6; D possibly corresponds to TRBD1 (5 bases). This CDR3 region has 14 residues. The germline V and J ends were trimmed by 3 bases and 7 bases, with 10 bases remaining between them. Germline V gene data show CDR1 as LNHDA and CDR2 as SQIVND (reference sequence). The CDR3 region is CASSIQQANSPLHF. In nucleotides, the CDR3 is TGTGCCAGTAGTATTCAACAGGCCAATTCACCCCTCCACTTT.

The rearrangement joins TRBV20-1 to TRBJ2-5; 10 bases agree with TRBD2. This CDR3 has 14 residues. CDR1 and CDR2 (germline): DFQATT, SNEGSKA (reference sequence). The V segment lost 2 bases and the J segment 4 bases; nucleotides outside the gene matches: 4. The CDR3 nucleotides are TGCAGTGCTAGAAAGGGACTAGCGTTAGAGACCCAGTACTTC. As protein: CSARKGLALETQYF.

The CDR3 reads CASSSRQSHPTYEQYF. For the CDR3, the DNA is TGTGCCAGCAGCAGCCGACAGAGCCATCCGACCTACGAGCAGTACTTC. V is TRBV7-8 and J is TRBJ2-7, with TRBD1 as a possible D gene (5 bases). The CDR3 consists of 16 residues. Trimming removed 5 bases from V and 2 bases from J, with 19 bases in between. CDR1 and CDR2 (germline): SGHVS, FQNEAQ.

This clonotype was found a few times. This chain links TRBV27 with TRBJ2-3; D is possibly TRBD1 (6 bases). CDR3 length: 13 amino acids. With 6 bases removed from V and 8 bases from J, the gap between germline ends came to 15 bases. CDR1 is MNHEY, CDR2 SMNVEV, per germline (reference sequence). In DNA form, the CDR3 reads TGTGCCAGCAGCCTAGGGGGACCTCGTACGCAGTATTTT. Protein: CASSLGGPRTQYF.

V usage is TRBV7-9 and J usage is TRBJ2-7; 7 nucleotides agree with TRBD1. There are 15 residues in the CDR3. Germline CDR1 SEHNR, CDR2 FQNEAQ (reference sequence). Trimming cost V 4 bases and J 0 bases; bases outside gene matches: 6. The DNA of the CDR3 is TGTGCCAGCAGCTCCCGGGACAGTCTCTCCTACGAGCAGTACTTC. Its protein is CASSSRDSLSYEQYF.

There are a few counts of this clonotype. One junction end disagrees with the germline gene, perhaps due to a read error. The chain has TRBV7-7 and TRBJ2-6; maybe TRBD2 (5 bases). The CDR3 contains 14 residues. Per germline, CDR1 SSHAT and CDR2 FNYEAQ (reference sequence). CDR3 sequence: CASSPGTGANVLTF. The CDR3 nucleotides read TGTGCTAGCAGCCCCGGGACTGGGGCCAACGTCCTGACTTTC.

This clonotype was observed a handful of times. The V call is TRBV6-1, the J call TRBJ2-3; D might be TRBD1 or TRBD2, each matching 5 bases. The CDR3 covers 17 residues. V gave up 5 bases and J gave up 2 bases, with 20 bases separating them. Germline CDR1 MNHNS, CDR2 SASEGT. CDR3 protein: CASSPTSGTGLTDTQYF. As DNA, the CDR3 is TGTGCCAGCAGTCCCACGTCCGGGACCGGACTCACAGATACGCAGTATTTT.

This rearrangement joins TRBV20-1 to TRBJ2-1; TRBD1 is a possible D gene (6 bases). CDR1 DFQATT and CDR2 SNEGSKA come from the germline V gene (reference sequence). V lost 8 bases to trimming and J lost 8 bases, with 22 bases between them. CDR3 length equals 14 residues. DNA for the CDR3: TGCAGTAGTAGAACAGGGTCCAGGTTAGATGAGCAGTTCTTC. It translates to CSSRTGSRLDEQFF.

The table lists this clonotype with a count of one. The rearrangement links TRBV6-1 to TRBJ2-1, with a possible D match to TRBD2 (7 bases). The V end lost 3 bases, the J end lost 1 base, and 13 bases lay between the germline ends. The CDR3 is 16 residues long. Germline V CDR1 and CDR2: MNHNS, SASEGT. CDR3 in DNA: TGTGCCAGCAGTGATGGGGGCGGGAGTTCCTACAATGAGCAGTTCTTC. Protein: CASSDGGGSSYNEQFF.

The rearrangement uses TRBV29-1 and TRBJ2-1; 10 bases are shared with TRBD2. CDR3 length: 14 amino acids. Germline assignment: CDR1 SQVTM and CDR2 ANQGSEA. V gave up 6 bases and J gave up 2 bases; unmatched junction bases: 4. CDR3 sequence: CSVAGGTAYNEQFF. The CDR3 coding sequence is TGCAGCGTAGCGGGGGGGACCGCCTACAATGAGCAGTTCTTC.

The chain carries TRBV7-7 and TRBJ1-1; D not certain. Germline V CDR1 and CDR2: SSHAT, FNYEAQ (reference sequence). Trimming took 2 bases from V and 4 from J, leaving 8 bases between them. The CDR3 length is 13 residues. The chain's CDR3 is CASSLSEATEAFF. CDR3 DNA sequence: TGTGCCAGCAGCTTATCGGAAGCCACTGAAGCTTTCTTT.

This clonotype has more than one count but fewer than ten. The chain combines TRBV7-2 with TRBJ1-1; D is unresolved. The length of the CDR3 is 14 residues. The ends were cut back, 3 bases at V and 2 bases at J, with 10 bases in the middle. Germline V gives CDR1 SGHTA, CDR2 FQGNSA. CDR3 nucleotides: TGTGCCAGCAGCTTTACACTTTTTAACACTGAAGCTTTCTTT. It codes for CASSFTLFNTEAFF.

The V and J genes are TRBV21-1 and TRBJ1-1; the DNA was not compared with TRBD1, the D call given in the table. TRBV21-1 is reported as a pseudogene. CDR3 length: 18 amino acids. In DNA form, the CDR3 reads TGTGCCAGCAGCAAAGCGAGCATTTACAGGGGGCTTAGGGTTGAAGCTTTCTTT. Translation gives CASSKASIYRGLRVEAFF.

The chain couples TRBV19 to TRBJ1-5; D gene unclear. Per germline, CDR1 LNHDA and CDR2 SQIVND (reference sequence). The CDR3 contains 15 residues. Trimming removed 8 bases from V and 0 bases from J, with 14 bases in between. The CDR3 DNA reads as TGTGCCAGTCTTGCAGCGGGTTATAGCAATCAGCCCCAGCATTTT. Translation gives CASLAAGYSNQPQHF.

This chain joins TRBV5-1 and TRBJ1-1; D uncertain. V gave up 0 bases and J gave up 0 bases, with 9 bases separating them. Germline CDR1 and CDR2: SGHRS and YFSETQ. This CDR3 is 15 amino acids long. The CDR3 spells CASSLDGMMNTEAFF. The CDR3 bases are TGCGCCAGCAGCTTGGACGGAATGATGAACACTGAAGCTTTCTTT.